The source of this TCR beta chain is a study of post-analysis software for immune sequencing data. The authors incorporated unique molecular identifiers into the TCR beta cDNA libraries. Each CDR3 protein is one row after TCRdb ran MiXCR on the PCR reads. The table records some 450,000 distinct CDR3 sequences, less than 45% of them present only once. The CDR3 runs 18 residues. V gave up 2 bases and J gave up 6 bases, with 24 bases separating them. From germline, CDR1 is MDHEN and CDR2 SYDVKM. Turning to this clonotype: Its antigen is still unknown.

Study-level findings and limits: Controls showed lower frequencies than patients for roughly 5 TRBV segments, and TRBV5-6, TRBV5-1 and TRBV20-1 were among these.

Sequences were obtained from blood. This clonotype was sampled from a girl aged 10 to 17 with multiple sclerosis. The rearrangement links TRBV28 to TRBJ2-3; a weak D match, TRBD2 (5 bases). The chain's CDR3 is CASSLNPGLPKTDDTQYF. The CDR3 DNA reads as TGTGCCAGCAGTTTAAATCCCGGACTCCCGAAAACTGATGATACGCAGTATTTT.